Listed below are T cell receptor beta chains from one sample, sequenced in a study of cytomegalovirus exposure and HLA in healthy donors. Only in-frame clones appear in the TCRdb table, and some are missing; sequencing was by immunoSEQ multiplex PCR. The table lists some 200,000 clones, more than 75% of them singletons, with roughly 0.4% in the top ten. The specimen was PBMCs. Every receptor here comes from a male donor in good health and CMV-seropositive. Both conserved end residues are part of each CDR3. Fields, in order: clone size, V gene, J gene, D gene, CDR3 protein, CDR3 DNA. A D gene is named only where the DNA matches it firmly. The size of a clone is reported for some rows only, either as once, few or many, or as a class for expanded clones.

>once|TRBV4-2|TRBJ1-5|TRBD1
CASSQDIKGVTGPNQPQHF
TGTGCCAGCAGCCAAGACATTAAAGGGGTGACAGGGCCCAATCAGCCCCAGCATTTT
>-|TRBV6-4|TRBJ2-3|-
CASSKGHFSTDTQYF
TGTGCCAGCAGTAAGGGACATTTTAGCACAGATACGCAGTATTTT
>-|TRBV6-5|TRBJ1-5|-
CASSQGYSNQPQHF
TGTGCCAGCAGCCAGGGATATAGCAATCAGCCCCAGCATTTT
>-|TRBV19|TRBJ2-3|-
CASSILAPGADTQYF
TGTGCCAGTAGTATTCTCGCCCCCGGAGCAGATACGCAGTATTTT
>-|TRBV7-2|TRBJ2-7|-
CASSVGVHSYEQYF
TGTGCCAGCTCCGTCGGGGTGCACTCCTACGAGCAGTACTTC
>-|TRBV7-2|TRBJ1-2|TRBD1
CASSSKGQGARGYTF
TGTGCCAGCAGCTCGAAGGGACAGGGGGCTCGTGGCTACACCTTC
>-|TRBV27|TRBJ2-3|TRBD1
CASSLPSGTGGLVTQYF
TGTGCCAGCAGTTTACCCTCTGGGACAGGGGGCTTGGTTACGCAGTATTTT
>-|TRBV4-1|TRBJ1-5|-
CASSQDSHQPQHF
TGCGCCAGCAGCCAAGACAGTCATCAGCCCCAGCATTTT
>once|TRBV28|TRBJ1-2|TRBD1
CASSPAGGGKGYTF
TGTGCCAGCAGTCCCGCAGGAGGGGGCAAGGGCTACACCTTC
>-|TRBV27|TRBJ1-2|TRBD1
CASSSDRDYGYTF
TGTGCCAGCAGTTCGGACAGGGACTATGGCTACACCTTC
>-|TRBV5-6|TRBJ1-5|-
CASSRRTERNNQPQHF
TGTGCCAGCAGCCGGAGGACAGAAAGGAACAATCAGCCCCAGCATTTT
>-|TRBV6-5|TRBJ2-7|TRBD1
CASSWGQGYYEQYF
TGTGCCAGCAGTTGGGGACAGGGCTACTACGAGCAGTACTTC
>-|TRBV4-3|TRBJ1-4|TRBD1
CASSQGGTAPEKLFF
TGCGCCAGCAGCCAAGGCGGGACAGCCCCCGAAAAACTGTTTTTT
>once|TRBV6-5|TRBJ2-1|TRBD2
CASSTTSGSYNEQFF
TGTGCCAGCAGCACCACTAGCGGGAGTTACAATGAGCAGTTCTTC
>-|TRBV18|TRBJ1-1|-
CASSPQNTEAFF
TGTGCCAGCTCACCCCAGAACACTGAAGCTTTCTTT
>-|TRBV7-2|TRBJ2-7|TRBD1
CASSRQGFNEQYF
TGTGCCAGCAGCCGACAGGGGTTTAACGAGCAGTACTTC
>-|TRBV9|TRBJ2-1|TRBD2
CASTVGTSGGANEQFF
TGTGCCAGCACCGTGGGGACTAGCGGGGGGGCCAATGAGCAGTTCTTC
>-|TRBV7-3|TRBJ2-5|TRBD2
CASSLNEGQGGETQYF
TGTGCCAGCAGCTTAAACGAGGGGCAGGGAGGGGAGACCCAGTACTTC
>-|TRBV28|TRBJ2-5|-
CASSLGGPRETQYF
TGTGCCAGCAGTTTAGGGGGCCCCCGGGAGACCCAGTACTTC
>-|TRBV7-2|TRBJ1-2|-
CASSLSQNANYGYTF
TGTGCCAGCAGCTTAAGTCAGAATGCTAACTATGGCTACACCTTC
>-|TRBV5-1|TRBJ2-1|-
CASSLVGGAYNEQFF
TGCGCCAGCAGCTTGGTTGGAGGCGCCTACAATGAGCAGTTCTTC
>-|TRBV9|TRBJ1-6|TRBD1
CASSETGTGGSPLHF
TGTGCCAGCAGCGAAACCGGGACAGGGGGATCACCCCTCCACTTT
>-|TRBV9|TRBJ1-1|TRBD1
CASSPRQGTGNTEAFF
TGTGCCAGCAGCCCGCGACAGGGAACGGGGAACACTGAAGCTTTCTTT
>-|TRBV2|TRBJ1-2|-
CASKNLPQADYGYTF
TGTGCCAGCAAAAACCTCCCACAAGCGGACTATGGCTACACCTTC
>-|TRBV7-2|TRBJ2-4|-
CASSRESLAKNIQYF
TGTGCCAGCAGTCGGGAGTCCTTGGCCAAAAACATTCAGTACTTC
>-|TRBV7-3|TRBJ2-2|TRBD2
CASSLNGRAGELFF
TGTGCCAGCAGCTTAAACGGGAGGGCCGGGGAGCTGTTTTTT
>-|TRBV2|TRBJ1-3|-
CATRQVLNTIYF
TGTGCCACCCGACAGGTCCTCAACACCATATATTTT
>-|TRBV30|TRBJ2-5|-
CAWDTRSARLGETQYF
TGTGCCTGGGATACGCGGTCGGCCAGACTTGGGGAGACCCAGTACTTC
>-|TRBV10-2|TRBJ1-5|TRBD1
CASSESGTGWSNQPQHF
TGCGCCAGCAGTGAGTCGGGGACAGGTTGGAGCAATCAGCCCCAGCATTTT
>few|TRBV4-1|TRBJ1-5|-
CASSQASASADQPQHF
TGCGCCAGCAGCCAAGCCTCGGCCTCCGCGGATCAGCCCCAGCATTTT
>once|TRBV2|TRBJ1-4|-
CASSKDRIHEKLFF
TGTGCCAGCAGTAAAGACAGAATCCATGAAAAACTGTTTTTT
>-|TRBV4-2|TRBJ2-2|TRBD1
CASSHLDRVGGELFF
TGTGCCAGCAGCCACCTGGACAGGGTTGGCGGGGAGCTGTTTTTT
>-|TRBV4-2|TRBJ2-6|-
CASSQRGLGANVLTF
TGTGCCAGCAGCCAAAGAGGACTTGGGGCCAACGTCCTGACTTTC
>once|TRBV18|TRBJ2-7|-
CASSQSGEGSSYEQYF
TGTGCCAGCTCCCAATCAGGGGAGGGGAGCTCCTACGAGCAGTACTTC
>-|TRBV4-3|TRBJ2-3|TRBD2
CASSQVPVGGAGTQYF
TGCGCCAGCAGCCAAGTTCCGGTCGGGGGGGCTGGTACGCAGTATTTT
>-|TRBV19|TRBJ1-4|TRBD1
CASSLTGSANEKLFF
TGTGCCAGTAGTCTGACAGGGTCGGCTAATGAAAAACTGTTTTTT
>-|TRBV7-3|TRBJ1-6|TRBD1
CASSTHRGSPLHF
TGTGCCAGCAGCACGCACAGGGGTTCACCCCTTCACTTT
>-|TRBV9|TRBJ2-5|TRBD1
CASSVAPSGQGKETQYF
TGTGCCAGCAGCGTAGCGCCTTCGGGACAGGGGAAGGAGACCCAGTACTTC
>-|TRBV29-1|TRBJ2-3|TRBD2
CSVGGTDTQYF
TGCAGCGTCGGGGGGACAGATACGCAGTATTTT